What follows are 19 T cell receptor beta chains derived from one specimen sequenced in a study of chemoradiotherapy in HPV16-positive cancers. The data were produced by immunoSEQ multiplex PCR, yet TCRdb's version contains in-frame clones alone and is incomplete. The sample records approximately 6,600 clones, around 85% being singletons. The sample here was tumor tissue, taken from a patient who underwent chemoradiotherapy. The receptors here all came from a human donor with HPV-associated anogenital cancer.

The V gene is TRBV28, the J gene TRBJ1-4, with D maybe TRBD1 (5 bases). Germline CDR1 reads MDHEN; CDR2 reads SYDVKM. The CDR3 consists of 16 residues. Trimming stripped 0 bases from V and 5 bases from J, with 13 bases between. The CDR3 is CASSLWGDSLNEKLFF. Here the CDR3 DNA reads TGTGCCAGCAGTTTATGGGGTGACAGCTTAAATGAAAAACTGTTTTTT.

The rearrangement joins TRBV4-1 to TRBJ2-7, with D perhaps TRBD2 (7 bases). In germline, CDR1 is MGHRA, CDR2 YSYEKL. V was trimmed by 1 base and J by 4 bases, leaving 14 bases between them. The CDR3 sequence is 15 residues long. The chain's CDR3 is CASSQGWGGRYEQYF. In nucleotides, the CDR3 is TGCGCCAGCAGCCAAGGTTGGGGGGGCAGGTACGAGCAGTACTTC.

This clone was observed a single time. The CDR3 reads CASSQVGYPGGQEQYF. The CDR3 bases are TGCGCCAGCAGCCAAGTAGGGTACCCGGGAGGCCAGGAGCAGTACTTC. The genes are TRBV4-1 and TRBJ2-7, with TRBD2 matching over 7 bases. V dropped 1 base and J dropped 7; count of bases not matched to a gene: 13. Germline V CDR1 and CDR2: MGHRA, YSYEKL. This CDR3 spans 16 amino acids.

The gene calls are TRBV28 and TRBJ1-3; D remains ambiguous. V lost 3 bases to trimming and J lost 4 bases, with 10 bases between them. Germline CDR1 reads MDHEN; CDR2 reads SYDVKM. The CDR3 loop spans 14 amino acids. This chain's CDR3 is CASSFPGPGNTIYF. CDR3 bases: TGTGCCAGCAGTTTTCCTGGGCCCGGAAACACCATATATTTT. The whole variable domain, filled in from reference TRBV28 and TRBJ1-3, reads DVKVTQSSRYLVKRTGEKVFLECVQDMDHENMFWYRQDPGLGLRLIYFSYDVKMKEKGDIPEGYSVSREKKERFSLILESASTNQTSMYLCASSFPGPGNTIYFGEGSWLTVV.

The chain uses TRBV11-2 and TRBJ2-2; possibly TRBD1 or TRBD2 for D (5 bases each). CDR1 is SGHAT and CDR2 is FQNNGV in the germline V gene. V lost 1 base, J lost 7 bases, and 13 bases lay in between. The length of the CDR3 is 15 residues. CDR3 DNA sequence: TGTGCCAGCAGCTTAGGGCCCCGAGGGGTCGGGGAGCTGTTTTTT. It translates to CASSLGPRGVGELFF.

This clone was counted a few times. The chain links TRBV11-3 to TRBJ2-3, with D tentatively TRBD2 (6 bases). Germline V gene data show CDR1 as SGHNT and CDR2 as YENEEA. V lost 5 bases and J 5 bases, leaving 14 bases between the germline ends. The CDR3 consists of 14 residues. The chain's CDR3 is CASSPRTTGDTQYF. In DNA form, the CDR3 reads TGTGCCAGCAGCCCCAGGACTACAGGAGATACGCAGTATTTT. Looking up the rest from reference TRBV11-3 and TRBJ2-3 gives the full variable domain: EAGVVQSPRYKIIEKKQPVAFWCNPISGHNTLYWYLQNLGQGPELLIRYENEEAVDDSQLPKDRFSAERLKGVDSTLKIQPAELGDSAVYLCASSPRTTGDTQYFGPGTRLTVL.

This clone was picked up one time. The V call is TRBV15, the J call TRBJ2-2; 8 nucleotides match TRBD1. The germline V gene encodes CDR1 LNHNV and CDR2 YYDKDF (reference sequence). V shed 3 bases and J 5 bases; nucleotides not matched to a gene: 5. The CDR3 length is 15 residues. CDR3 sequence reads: CATSRDREKTGELFF. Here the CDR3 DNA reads TGTGCCACCAGCAGGGACAGGGAAAAGACCGGGGAGCTGTTTTTT.

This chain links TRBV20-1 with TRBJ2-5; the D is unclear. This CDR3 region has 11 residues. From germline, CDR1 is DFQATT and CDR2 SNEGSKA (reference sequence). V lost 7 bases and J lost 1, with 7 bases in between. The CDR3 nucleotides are TGCAGTGGCAGGCCCCAAGAGACCCAGTACTTC. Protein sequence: CSGRPQETQYF.

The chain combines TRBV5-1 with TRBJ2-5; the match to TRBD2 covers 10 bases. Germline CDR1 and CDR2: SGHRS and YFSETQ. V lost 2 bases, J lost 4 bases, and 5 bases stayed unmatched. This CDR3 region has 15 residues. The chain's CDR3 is CASSFQRGGTETQYF. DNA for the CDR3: TGCGCCAGCAGCTTCCAGCGGGGGGGCACAGAGACCCAGTACTTC.

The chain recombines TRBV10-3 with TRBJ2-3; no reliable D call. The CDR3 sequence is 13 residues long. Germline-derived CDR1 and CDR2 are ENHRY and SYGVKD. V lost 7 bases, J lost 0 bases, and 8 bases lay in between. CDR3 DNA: TGTGCCATCAAGGGTTCTAGCACAGATACGCAGTATTTT. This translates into CAIKGSSTDTQYF.

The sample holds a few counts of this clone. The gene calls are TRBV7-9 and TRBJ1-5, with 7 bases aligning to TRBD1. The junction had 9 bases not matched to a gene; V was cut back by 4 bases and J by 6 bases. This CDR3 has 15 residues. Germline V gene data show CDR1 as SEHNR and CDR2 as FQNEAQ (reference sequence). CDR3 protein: CASSSGQDAPQPQHF. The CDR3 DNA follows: TGTGCCAGCAGCTCAGGACAGGACGCCCCTCAGCCCCAGCATTTT.

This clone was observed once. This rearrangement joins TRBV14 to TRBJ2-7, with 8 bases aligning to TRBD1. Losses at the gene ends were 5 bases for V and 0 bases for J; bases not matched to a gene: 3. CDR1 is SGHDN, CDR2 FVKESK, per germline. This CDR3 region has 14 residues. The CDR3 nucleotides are TGTGCCAGCAGCGCCGGGACAGGCTCCTACGAGCAGTACTTC. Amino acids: CASSAGTGSYEQYF.

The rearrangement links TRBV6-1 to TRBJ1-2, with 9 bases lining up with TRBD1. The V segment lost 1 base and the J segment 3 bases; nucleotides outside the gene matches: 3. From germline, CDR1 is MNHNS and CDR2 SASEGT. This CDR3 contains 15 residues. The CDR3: CASSEGDRVDYGYTF. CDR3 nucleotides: TGTGCCAGCAGTGAAGGGGACAGGGTTGACTATGGCTACACCTTC.

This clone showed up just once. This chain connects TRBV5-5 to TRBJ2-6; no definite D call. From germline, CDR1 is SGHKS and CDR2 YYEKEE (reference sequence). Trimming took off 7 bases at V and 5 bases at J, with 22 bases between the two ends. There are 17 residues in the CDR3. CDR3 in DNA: TGTGCCAGCTCTGGTTTTGTCGCACAAAGTCGGGCCAACGTCCTGACTTTC. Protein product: CASSGFVAQSRANVLTF.

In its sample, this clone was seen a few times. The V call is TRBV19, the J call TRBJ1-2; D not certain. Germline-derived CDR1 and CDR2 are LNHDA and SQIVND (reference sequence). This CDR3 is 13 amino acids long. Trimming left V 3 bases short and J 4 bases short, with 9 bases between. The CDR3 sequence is CASSISGVYGYTF. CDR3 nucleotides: TGTGCCAGTAGTATTTCTGGAGTCTATGGCTACACCTTC.

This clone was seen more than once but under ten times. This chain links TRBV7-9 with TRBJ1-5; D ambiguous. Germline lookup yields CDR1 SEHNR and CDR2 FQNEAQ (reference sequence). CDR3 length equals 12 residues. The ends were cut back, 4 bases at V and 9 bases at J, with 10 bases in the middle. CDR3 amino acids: CASSYGWRPQHF. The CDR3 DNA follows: TGTGCCAGCAGCTACGGGTGGCGGCCCCAGCATTTT.

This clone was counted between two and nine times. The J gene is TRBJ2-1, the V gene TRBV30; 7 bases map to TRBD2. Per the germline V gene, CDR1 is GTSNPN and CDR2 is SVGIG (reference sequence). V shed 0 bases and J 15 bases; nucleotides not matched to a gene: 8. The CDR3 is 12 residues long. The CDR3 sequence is CAWSVLAKGLFF. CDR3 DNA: TGTGCCTGGAGTGTACTAGCGAAGGGGCTGTTCTTC.

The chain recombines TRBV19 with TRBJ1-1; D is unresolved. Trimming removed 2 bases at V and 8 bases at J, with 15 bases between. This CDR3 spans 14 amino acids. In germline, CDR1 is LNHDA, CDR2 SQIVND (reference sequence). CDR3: CASSIYGRPSEAFF. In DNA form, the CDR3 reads TGTGCCAGTAGTATATACGGCAGACCATCGGAAGCTTTCTTT.

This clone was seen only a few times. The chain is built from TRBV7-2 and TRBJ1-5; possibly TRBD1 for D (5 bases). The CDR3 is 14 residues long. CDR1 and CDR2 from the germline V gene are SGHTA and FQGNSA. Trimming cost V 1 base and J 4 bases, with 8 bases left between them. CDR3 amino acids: CASSLEAGNQPQHF. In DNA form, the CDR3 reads TGTGCCAGCAGCTTAGAAGCAGGGAATCAGCCCCAGCATTTT.